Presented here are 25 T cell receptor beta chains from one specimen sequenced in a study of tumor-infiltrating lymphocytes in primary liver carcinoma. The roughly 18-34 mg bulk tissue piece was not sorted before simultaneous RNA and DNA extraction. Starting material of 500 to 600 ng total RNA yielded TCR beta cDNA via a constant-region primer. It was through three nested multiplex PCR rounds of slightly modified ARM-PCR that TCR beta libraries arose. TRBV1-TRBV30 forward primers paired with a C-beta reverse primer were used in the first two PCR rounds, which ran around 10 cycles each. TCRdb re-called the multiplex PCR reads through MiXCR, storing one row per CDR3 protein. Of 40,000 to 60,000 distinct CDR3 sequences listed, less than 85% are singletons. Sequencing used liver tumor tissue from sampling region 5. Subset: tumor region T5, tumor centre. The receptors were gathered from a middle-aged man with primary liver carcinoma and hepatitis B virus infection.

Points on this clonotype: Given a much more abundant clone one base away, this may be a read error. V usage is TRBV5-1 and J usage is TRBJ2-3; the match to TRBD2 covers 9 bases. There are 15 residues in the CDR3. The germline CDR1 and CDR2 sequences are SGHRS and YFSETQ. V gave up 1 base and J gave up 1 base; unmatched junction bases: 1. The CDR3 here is CASSLKREGTDTQYF. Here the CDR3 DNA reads TGCGCCAGCAGCTTGAAGCGGGAGGGCACAGATACGCAGTATTTT.

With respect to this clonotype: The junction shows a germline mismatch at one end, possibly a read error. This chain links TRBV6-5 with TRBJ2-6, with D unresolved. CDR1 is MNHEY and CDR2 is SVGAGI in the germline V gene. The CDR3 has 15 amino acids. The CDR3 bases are TGTGCCAGCAGCTACTGTGGCTATGGGGTCAACGTCCTGACTTTC. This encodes CASSYCGYGVNVLTF.

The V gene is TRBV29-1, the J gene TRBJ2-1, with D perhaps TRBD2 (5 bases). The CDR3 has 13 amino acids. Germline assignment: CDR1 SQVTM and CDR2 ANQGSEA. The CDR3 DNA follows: TGCAGTGTTATTGATGGTCGGGCGGGTCTGCAGTTCTTC. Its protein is CSVIDGRAGLQFF.

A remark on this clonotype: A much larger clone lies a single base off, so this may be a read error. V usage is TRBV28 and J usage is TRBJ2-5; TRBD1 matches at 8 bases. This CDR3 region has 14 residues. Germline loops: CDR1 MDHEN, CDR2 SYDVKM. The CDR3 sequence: CASSSLDREETRYF. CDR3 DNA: TGTGCCAGCAGTTCCTTGGACAGGGAAGAGACCCGGTACTTC.

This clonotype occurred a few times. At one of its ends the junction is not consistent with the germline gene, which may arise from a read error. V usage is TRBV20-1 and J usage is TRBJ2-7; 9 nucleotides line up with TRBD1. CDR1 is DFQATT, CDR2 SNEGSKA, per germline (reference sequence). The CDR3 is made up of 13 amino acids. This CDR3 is CSAPGQGLYERYF. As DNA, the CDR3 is TGCAGTGCCCCGGGACAGGGCCTGTACGAGCGGTACTTC.

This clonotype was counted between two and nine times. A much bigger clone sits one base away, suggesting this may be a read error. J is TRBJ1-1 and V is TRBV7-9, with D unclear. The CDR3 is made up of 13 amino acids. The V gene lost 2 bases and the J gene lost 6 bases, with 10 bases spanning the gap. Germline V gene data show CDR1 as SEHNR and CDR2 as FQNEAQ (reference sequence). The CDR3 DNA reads TGTGCCAGCAGCTTAACGGGGATCGCTGAAGCTTTCTTT. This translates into CASSLTGIAEAFF.

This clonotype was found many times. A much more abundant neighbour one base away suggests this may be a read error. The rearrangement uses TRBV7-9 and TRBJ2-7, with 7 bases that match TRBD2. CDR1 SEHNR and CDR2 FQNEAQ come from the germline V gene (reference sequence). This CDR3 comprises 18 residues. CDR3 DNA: TGTGCCGGCAGCTCCCGGGTAGGGAGGGAGAGCCGGCCCTACGAGCAGTACTTC. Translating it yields CAGSSRVGRESRPYEQYF. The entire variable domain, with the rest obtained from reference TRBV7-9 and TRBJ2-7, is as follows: DTGVSQNPRHKITKRGQNVTFRCDPISEHNRLYWYRQTLGQGPEFLTYFQNEAQLEKSRLLSDRFSAERPKGSFSTLEIQRTEQGDSAMYLCAGSSRVGRESRPYEQYFGPGTRLTVT.

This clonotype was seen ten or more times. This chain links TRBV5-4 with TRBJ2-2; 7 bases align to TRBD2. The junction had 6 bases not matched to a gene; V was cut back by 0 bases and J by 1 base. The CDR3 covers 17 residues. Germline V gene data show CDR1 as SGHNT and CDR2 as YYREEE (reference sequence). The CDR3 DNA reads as TGTGCCAGCAGCTTGGGGCTAGCGGCTATGAACACCGGGGAGCTGTTTTTT. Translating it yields CASSLGLAAMNTGELFF.

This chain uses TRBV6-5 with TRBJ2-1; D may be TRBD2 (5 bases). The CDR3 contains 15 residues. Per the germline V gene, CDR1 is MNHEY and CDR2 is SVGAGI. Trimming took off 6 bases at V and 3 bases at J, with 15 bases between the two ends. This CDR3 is CASSERESYYNEQFF. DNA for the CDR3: TGTGCCAGCAGCGAGAGGGAGAGCTACTACAATGAGCAGTTCTTC.

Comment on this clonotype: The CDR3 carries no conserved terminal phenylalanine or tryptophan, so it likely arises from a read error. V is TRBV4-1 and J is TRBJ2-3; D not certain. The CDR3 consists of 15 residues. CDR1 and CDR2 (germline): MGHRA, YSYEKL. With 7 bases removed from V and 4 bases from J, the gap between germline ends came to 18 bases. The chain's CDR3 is CASNQDPPSADTQYS. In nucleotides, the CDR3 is TGCGCCAGCAATCAAGATCCCCCGTCCGCAGATACGCAGTATTCT.

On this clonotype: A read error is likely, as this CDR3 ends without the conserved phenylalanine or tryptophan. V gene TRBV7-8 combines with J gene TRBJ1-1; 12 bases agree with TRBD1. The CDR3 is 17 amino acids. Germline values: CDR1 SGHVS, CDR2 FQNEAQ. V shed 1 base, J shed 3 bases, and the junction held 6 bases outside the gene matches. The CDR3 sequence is CASSLGGQGAGDTEAFI. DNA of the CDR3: TGTGCCAGCAGCTTAGGGGGACAGGGGGCTGGGGACACTGAAGCTTTCATT.

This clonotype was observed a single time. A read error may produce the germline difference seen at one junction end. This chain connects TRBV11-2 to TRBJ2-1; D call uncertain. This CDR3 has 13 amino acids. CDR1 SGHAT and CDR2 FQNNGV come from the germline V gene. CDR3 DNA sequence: TGTGCAAGCAGCTTAAATGATGCCTGTGAGGAGTTCTTC. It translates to CASSLNDACEEFF.

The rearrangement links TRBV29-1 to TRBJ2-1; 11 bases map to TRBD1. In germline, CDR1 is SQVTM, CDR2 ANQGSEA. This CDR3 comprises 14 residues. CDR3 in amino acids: CTGLPGQGVYEQFF. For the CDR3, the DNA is TGCACTGGATTGCCGGGACAGGGGGTGTATGAGCAGTTCTTC.

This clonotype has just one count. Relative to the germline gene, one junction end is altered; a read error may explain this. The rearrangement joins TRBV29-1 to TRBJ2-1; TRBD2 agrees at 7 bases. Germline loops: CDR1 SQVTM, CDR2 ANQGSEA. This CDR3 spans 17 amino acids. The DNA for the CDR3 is TGCAGCGTGGAATACAGACTAGCAGTATGGGGTAACAATGAGCAGTTCTTT. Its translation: CSVEYRLAVWGNNEQFF.

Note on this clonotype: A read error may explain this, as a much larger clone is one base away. CDR3 sequence: CASSGQDEQYF. In DNA, the CDR3 is TGTGCCAGCAGTGGACAGGACGAGCAGTACTTC. V gene TRBV25-1 combines with J gene TRBJ2-7, with D possibly matching TRBD1 (6 bases). Germline CDR1 and CDR2: MGHDK and SYGVNS. The CDR3 covers 11 residues. The V end lost 4 bases, the J end lost 5 bases, and 6 bases lay between the germline ends.

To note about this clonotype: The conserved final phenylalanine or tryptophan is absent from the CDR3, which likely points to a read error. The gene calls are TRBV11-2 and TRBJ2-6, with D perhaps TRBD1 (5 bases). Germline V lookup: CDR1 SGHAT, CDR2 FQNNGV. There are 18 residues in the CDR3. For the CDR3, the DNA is TGTGCCAGCAGCCGACGGGCAGGGTTTGTGTCTGGGGCCAAGGTCCTGACTCTC. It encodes CASSRRAGFVSGAKVLTL.

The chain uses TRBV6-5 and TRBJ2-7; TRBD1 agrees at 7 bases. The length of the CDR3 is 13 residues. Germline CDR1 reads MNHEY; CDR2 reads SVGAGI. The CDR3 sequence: CANSRNRGYEQYF. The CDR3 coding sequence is TGTGCTAACAGCCGGAACAGGGGATACGAGCAGTACTTC.

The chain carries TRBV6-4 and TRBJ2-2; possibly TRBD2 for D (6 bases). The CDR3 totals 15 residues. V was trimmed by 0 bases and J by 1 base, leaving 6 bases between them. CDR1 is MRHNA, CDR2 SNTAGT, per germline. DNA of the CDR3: TGTGCCAGCAGTGACTCGCGGGAGAACACCGGGGAGCTGTTTTTT. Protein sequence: CASSDSRENTGELFF.

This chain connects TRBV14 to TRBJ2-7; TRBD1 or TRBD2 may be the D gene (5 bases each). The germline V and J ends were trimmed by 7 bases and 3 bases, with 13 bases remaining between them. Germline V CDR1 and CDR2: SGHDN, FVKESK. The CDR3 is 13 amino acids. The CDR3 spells CASIHGTYYEQYF. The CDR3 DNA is TGTGCCAGCATCCATGGGACCTACTACGAGCAGTACTTC.

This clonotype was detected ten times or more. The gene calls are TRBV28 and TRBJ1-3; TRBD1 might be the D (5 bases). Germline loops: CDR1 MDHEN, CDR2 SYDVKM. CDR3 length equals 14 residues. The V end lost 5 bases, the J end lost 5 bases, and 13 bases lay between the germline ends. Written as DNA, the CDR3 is TGTGCCAGCAGTAGGGGAGGGATACGAAACACCATATATTTT. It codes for CASSRGGIRNTIYF.

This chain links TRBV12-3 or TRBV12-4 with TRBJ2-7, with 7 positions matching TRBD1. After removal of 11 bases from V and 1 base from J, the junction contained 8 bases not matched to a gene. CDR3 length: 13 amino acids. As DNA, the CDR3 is TGTGCCTGTGCAGACAGGGAATCCTACGAGCAGTACTTC. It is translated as CACADRESYEQYF.

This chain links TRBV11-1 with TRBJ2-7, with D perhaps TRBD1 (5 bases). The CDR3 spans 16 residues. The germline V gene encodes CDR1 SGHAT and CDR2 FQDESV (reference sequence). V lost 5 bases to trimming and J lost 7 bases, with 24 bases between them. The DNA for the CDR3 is TGTGCCAGCAGCCTGCGCGTCAGGGCGTCCCTGGGGGAGCAGTACTTC. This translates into CASSLRVRASLGEQYF.

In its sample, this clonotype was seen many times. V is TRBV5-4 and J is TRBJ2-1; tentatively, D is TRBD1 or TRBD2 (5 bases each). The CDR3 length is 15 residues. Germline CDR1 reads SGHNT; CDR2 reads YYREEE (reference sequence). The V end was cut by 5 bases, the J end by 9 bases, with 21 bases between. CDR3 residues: CASRRYRDAGREQFF. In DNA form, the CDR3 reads TGTGCCAGCAGACGCTACCGGGACGCCGGGCGTGAGCAGTTCTTC.

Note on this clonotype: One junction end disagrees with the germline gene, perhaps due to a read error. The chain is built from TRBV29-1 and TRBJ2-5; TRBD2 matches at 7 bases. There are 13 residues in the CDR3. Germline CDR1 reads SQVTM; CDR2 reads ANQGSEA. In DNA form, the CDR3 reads TGCAGCTTTGGTGGGAGGGTCGCTGAGATCCAGTACTTC. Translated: CSFGGRVAEIQYF.

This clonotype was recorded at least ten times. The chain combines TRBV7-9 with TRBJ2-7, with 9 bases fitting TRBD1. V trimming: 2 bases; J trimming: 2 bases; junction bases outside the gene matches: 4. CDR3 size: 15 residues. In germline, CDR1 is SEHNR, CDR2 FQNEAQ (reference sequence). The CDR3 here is CASSLPGQGTYEQYF. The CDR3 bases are TGTGCCAGCAGCTTACCGGGACAGGGTACCTACGAGCAGTACTTC.